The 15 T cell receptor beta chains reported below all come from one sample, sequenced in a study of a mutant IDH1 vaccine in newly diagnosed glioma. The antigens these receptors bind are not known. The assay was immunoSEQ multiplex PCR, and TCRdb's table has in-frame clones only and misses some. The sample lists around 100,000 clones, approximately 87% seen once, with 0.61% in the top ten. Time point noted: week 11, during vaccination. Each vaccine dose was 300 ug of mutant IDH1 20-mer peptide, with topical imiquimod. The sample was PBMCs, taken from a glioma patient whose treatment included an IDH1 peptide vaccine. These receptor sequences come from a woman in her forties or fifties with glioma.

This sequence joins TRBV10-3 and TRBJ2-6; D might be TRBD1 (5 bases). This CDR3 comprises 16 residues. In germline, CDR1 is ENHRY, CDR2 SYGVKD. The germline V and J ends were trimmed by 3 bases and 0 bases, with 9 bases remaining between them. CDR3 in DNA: TGTGCCATCAGTGAATTCGACAGCTCTGGGGCCAACGTCCTGACTTTC. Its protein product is CAISEFDSSGANVLTF.

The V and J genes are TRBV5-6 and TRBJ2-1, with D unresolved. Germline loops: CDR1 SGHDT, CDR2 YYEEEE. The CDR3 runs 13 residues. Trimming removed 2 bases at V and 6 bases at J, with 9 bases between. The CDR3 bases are TGTGCCAGCAGCTTTACGTCCATCAATGAGCAGTTCTTC. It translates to CASSFTSINEQFF.

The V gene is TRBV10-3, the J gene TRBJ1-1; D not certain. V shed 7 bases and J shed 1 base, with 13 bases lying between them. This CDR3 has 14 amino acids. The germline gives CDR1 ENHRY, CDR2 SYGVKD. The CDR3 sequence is CAIKGEQTNTEAFF. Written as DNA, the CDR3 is TGTGCCATCAAGGGCGAGCAGACGAACACTGAAGCTTTCTTT.

The CDR3 nucleotides are TGTGCCAGTTCCGGGGGCCTGCGGGGGTGGAATTCACCCCTCCACTTT. Encoded protein: CASSGGLRGWNSPLHF. This rearrangement joins TRBV28 to TRBJ1-6; tentative D call: TRBD1 (6 bases). Trimming removed 9 bases at V and 7 bases at J, with 22 bases between. This CDR3 is built from 16 residues. CDR1 MDHEN and CDR2 SYDVKM come from the germline V gene. Complete variable domain (other parts from reference TRBV28 and TRBJ1-6): DVKVTQSSRYLVKRTGEKVFLECVQDMDHENMFWYRQDPGLGLRLIYFSYDVKMKEKGDIPEGYSVSREKKERFSLILESASTNQTSMYLCASSGGLRGWNSPLHFGNGTRLTVT.

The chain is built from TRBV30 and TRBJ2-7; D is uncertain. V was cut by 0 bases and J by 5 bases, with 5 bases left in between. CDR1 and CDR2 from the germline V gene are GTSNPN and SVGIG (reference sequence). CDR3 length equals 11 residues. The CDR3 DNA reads TGTGCCTGGAGTGTTTATAACGAGCAGTACTTC. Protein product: CAWSVYNEQYF.

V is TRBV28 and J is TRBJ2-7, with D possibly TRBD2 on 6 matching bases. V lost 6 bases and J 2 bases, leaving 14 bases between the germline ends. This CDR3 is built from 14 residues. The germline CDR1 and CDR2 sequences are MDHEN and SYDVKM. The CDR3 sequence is CASSRRGGAYEQYF. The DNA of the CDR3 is TGTGCCAGCAGCCGAAGAGGCGGGGCCTACGAGCAGTACTTC.

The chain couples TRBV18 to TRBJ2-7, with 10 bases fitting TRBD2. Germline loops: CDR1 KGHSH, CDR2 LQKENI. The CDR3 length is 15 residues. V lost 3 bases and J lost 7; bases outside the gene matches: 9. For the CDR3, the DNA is TGTGCCAGCTCACCTAGTCTAGCGGGAGCCTGGGAGCAGTACTTC. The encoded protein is CASSPSLAGAWEQYF.

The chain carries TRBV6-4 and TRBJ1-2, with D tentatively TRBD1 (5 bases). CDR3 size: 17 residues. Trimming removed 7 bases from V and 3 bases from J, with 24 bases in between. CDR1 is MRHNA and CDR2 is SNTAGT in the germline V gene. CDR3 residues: CASIGRGSRPIHYGYTF. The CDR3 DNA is TGTGCCAGCATTGGTAGGGGCTCCCGTCCGATCCACTATGGCTACACCTTC.

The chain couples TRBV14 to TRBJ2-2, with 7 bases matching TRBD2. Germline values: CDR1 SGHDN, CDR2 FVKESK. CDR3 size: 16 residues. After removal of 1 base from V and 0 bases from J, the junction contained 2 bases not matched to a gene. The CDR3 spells CASSQAGGTNTGELFF. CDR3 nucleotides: TGTGCCAGCAGCCAAGCGGGAGGAACGAACACCGGGGAGCTGTTTTTT.

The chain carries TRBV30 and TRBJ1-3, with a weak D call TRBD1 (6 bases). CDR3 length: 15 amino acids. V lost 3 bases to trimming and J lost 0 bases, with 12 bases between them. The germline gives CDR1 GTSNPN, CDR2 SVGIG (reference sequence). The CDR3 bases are TGTGCCTGGAGCAGACAGGCGAGCTCTGGAAACACCATATATTTT. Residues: CAWSRQASSGNTIYF.

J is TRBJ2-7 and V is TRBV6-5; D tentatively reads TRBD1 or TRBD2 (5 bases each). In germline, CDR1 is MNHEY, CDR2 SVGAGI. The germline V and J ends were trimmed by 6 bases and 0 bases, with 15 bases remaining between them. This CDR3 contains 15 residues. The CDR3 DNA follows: TGTGCCAGCAGGCCGGGACCTATGAGCTCCTACGAGCAGTACTTC. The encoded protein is CASRPGPMSSYEQYF.

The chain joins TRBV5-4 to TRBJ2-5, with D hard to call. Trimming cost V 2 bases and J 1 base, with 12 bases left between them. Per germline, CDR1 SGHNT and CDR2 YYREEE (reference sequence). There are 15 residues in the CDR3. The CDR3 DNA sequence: TGTGCCAGCAGCTTAGGTAGGGTGGCCCAAGAGACCCAGTACTTC. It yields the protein CASSLGRVAQETQYF. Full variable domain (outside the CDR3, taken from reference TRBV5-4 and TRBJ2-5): ETGVTQSPTHLIKTRGQQVTLRCSSQSGHNTVSWYQQALGQGPQFIFQYYREEENGRGNFPPRFSGLQFPNYSSELNVNALELDDSALYLCASSLGRVAQETQYFGPGTRLLVL.

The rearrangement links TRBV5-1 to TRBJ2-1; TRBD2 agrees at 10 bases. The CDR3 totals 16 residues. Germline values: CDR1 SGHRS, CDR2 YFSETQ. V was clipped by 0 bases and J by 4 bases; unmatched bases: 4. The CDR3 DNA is TGCGCCAGCAGCTTGGCCCCAGCGGGAGGGTACAATGAGCAGTTCTTC. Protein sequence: CASSLAPAGGYNEQFF.

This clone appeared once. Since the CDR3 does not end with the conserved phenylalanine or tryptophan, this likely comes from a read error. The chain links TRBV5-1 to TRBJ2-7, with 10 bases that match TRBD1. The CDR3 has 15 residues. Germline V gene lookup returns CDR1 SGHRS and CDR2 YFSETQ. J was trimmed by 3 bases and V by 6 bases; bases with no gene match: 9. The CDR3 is CASTSGQGENYEQYL. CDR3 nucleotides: TGCGCCAGCACCTCCGGACAGGGGGAAAACTACGAGCAGTACCTC.

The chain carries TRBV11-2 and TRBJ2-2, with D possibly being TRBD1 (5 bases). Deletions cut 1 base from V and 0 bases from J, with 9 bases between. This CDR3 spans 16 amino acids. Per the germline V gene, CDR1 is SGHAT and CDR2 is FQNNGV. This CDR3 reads CASSLVQVANTGELFF. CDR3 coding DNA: TGTGCCAGCAGCTTAGTACAGGTAGCGAACACCGGGGAGCTGTTTTTT.